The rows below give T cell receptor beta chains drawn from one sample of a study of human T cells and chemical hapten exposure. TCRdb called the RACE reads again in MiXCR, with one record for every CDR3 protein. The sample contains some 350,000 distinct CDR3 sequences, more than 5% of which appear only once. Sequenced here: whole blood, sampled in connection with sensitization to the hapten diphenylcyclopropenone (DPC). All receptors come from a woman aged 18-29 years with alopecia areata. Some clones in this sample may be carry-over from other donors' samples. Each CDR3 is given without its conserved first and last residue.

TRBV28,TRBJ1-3,ASEAAASGNTIY
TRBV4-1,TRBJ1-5,ASSHRDGDLNQPQH
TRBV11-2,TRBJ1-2,ASSSPGTGLTLGYGYT
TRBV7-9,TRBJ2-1,ASSFSRGAYNEQF
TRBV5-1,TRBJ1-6,ASSLMTSNSPLH
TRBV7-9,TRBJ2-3,ASGQGDTDTQY
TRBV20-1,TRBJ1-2,SAQTGGYGYT
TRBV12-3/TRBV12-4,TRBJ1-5,ASGSSSNQPQH
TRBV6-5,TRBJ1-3,ASGGSGNTIY
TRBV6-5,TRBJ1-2,ASSYSMITGDYGYT
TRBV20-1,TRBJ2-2,SAKGQGRITGELF
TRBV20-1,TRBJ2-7,SASLQAGAYEQY
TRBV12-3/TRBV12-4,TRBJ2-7,ASRTSGGSYEQY
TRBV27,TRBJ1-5,ASSLGTDRNQPQH
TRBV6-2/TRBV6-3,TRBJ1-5,ASSPHNSNQPQH
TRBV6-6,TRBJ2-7,ASRAPGQTYEQY
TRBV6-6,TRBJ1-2,ASKGARSYGYT
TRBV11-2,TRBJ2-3,ASSLSGVGTDTQY
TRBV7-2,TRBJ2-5,ASSPTPGVRETQY
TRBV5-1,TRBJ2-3,ASNQGAGTDTQY
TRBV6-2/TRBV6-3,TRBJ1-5,ASSYSRSQPQH
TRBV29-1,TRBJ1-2,SATGRDSNYGYT
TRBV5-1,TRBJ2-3,ASSLRTGLSTDTQY
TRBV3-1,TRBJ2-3,ASSLQRGGPGTDTQY
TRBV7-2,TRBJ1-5,ASSPDRNSNQPQH
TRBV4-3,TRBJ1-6,ASSQSHGGNSPLH
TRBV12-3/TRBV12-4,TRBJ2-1,ASRLPPRLAVYNEQF
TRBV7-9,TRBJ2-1,ASSLGQANEQF
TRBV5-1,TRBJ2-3,ASSLAITRTPDTQY
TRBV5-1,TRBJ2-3,ASSQNPSGDRGTDTQY
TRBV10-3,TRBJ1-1,AISSAGLDTEAF
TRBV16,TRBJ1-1,ASSRNSVGTEAF
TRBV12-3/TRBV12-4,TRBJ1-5,ASSFNPDQPQH
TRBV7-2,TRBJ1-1,ASSLYPGQEGTEAF
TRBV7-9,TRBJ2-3,ASSSLTGLSTDTQY
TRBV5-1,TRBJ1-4,ASSLGQPNEKLF
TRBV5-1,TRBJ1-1,ASSFPTEGGQTEAF
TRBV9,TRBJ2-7,ASSEGQASSYEQY
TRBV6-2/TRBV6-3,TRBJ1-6,ASSFNQLFSSYNSPLH
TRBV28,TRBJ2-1,ASSSPPWGLLYNEQF
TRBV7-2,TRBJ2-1,ASSRDVGGRYNEQF
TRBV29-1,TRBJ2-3,SVEVDRVSDTQY
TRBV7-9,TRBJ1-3,ASSSPQVTGNTIY
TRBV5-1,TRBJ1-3,ASRRIPNPDAAARGNTIY